Each of the 11 T cell receptor beta chains below was sequenced from the same sample in a study of CD4 and CD8 cells across lung adenocarcinoma regions. MiXCR was run by TCRdb on the PCR reads, yielding one entry per CDR3 protein. The data hold about 17,000 distinct CDR3 sequences, with 46% observed a single time. The sequenced material came from CD4+ T cells from the margin of a lung tumor. Receptors originate from a male donor with lung adenocarcinoma. The CD4 and CD8 labels of this study may be unreliable.

J is TRBJ2-5 and V is TRBV27; D uncertain. The germline CDR1 and CDR2 sequences are MNHEY and SMNVEV (reference sequence). Trimming pared 1 base from V and 2 bases from J, leaving 8 bases between. The CDR3 runs 14 residues. Here the CDR3 reads CASSLFGRQETQYF. CDR3 coding DNA: TGTGCCAGCAGTTTATTTGGCAGACAAGAGACCCAGTACTTC.

This clonotype came up a few times. The chain combines TRBV6-5 with TRBJ2-2; D gene unclear. Germline V gives CDR1 MNHEY, CDR2 SVGAGI. Trimming stripped 2 bases from V and 7 bases from J, with 11 bases between. The CDR3 contains 14 residues. CDR3 coding DNA: TGTGCCAGCAGTTACACGACTGGCCGCGGGGAGCTGTTTTTT. Amino acids: CASSYTTGRGELFF.

This clonotype was recorded many times. V gene TRBV7-6 combines with J gene TRBJ2-7; D remains unclear. Trimming pared 1 base from V and 5 bases from J, leaving 9 bases between. The CDR3 is 13 residues long. Germline assignment: CDR1 SGHVS and CDR2 FNYEAQ. The CDR3 spells CASSLGQPNEQYF. In nucleotides, the CDR3 is TGTGCCAGCAGCTTAGGACAACCGAACGAGCAGTACTTC. Full variable domain (rest looked up from reference TRBV7-6 and TRBJ2-7): GAGVSQSPRYKVTKRGQDVALRCDPISGHVSLYWYRQALGQGPEFLTYFNYEAQQDKSGLPNDRFSAERPEGSISTLTIQRTEQRDSAMYRCASSLGQPNEQYFGPGTRLTVT.

Points on this clonotype: Being one base from a much bigger clone, this may be a read error. The rearrangement joins TRBV6-1 to TRBJ2-1; TRBD1 might be the D (6 bases). This CDR3 contains 17 residues. Germline V gene data show CDR1 as MNHNS and CDR2 as SASEGT. Trimming cost V 7 bases and J 10 bases, with 29 bases left between them. The CDR3 DNA follows: TGTGCCAGCACCAAAAGGACAGTTAGTCCCTTAACCTACGAGCAGTTCTTC. This gives the protein CASTKRTVSPLTYEQFF.

This clonotype was detected once. The V and J genes are TRBV7-2 and TRBJ2-1; D is unresolved. V was trimmed by 5 bases and J by 10 bases, leaving 15 bases between them. The germline V gene has CDR1 SGHTA and CDR2 FQGNSA. This CDR3 has 13 amino acids. The CDR3 spells CASSSDVEKEQFF. The CDR3, as DNA: TGTGCCAGCAGCAGCGACGTGGAGAAGGAGCAGTTCTTC.

The CDR3 protein is CASSTHRGARNYGYTF. CDR3 in DNA: TGTGCCAGCAGCACCCACCGGGGGGCTCGGAACTATGGCTACACCTTC. The chain is built from TRBV28 and TRBJ1-2; D perhaps matches TRBD1 (6 bases). V was cut by 6 bases and J by 2 bases, with 19 bases left in between. This CDR3 is built from 16 residues. In germline, CDR1 is MDHEN, CDR2 SYDVKM.

The table lists this clonotype with a few counts. The rearrangement links TRBV7-3 to TRBJ2-5, with TRBD2 matching 10 bases. The J call may be wrong; the DNA end is better matched by TRBJ2-7. This CDR3 is 15 amino acids long. Germline CDR1 and CDR2: SGHTA and FQGTGA. The chain's CDR3 is CASSLNPSGSYEQYF. The CDR3 DNA reads as TGTGCCAGCAGCTTAAATCCTAGCGGGAGCTACGAGCAGTACTTC.

The genes are TRBV6-1 and TRBJ2-4; perhaps D is TRBD1 or TRBD2 (7 bases each). The DNA end is a closer match to TRBJ2-5, so the J assignment may be wrong. The germline V gene encodes CDR1 MNHNS and CDR2 SASEGT. The CDR3 is made up of 17 amino acids. The CDR3 loop is CASSAGGGGSAKKTQYF. The CDR3 coding sequence is TGTGCCAGCAGTGCGGGGGGAGGGGGCAGTGCCAAAAAGACCCAGTACTTC.

This chain joins TRBV6-1 and TRBJ2-1, with 9 positions matching TRBD2. J lost 6 bases, V lost 6 bases, and 3 bases had no gene match. The germline V gene has CDR1 MNHNS and CDR2 SASEGT. The CDR3 runs 13 residues. CDR3 residues: CASRGRGGNEQFF. The DNA of the CDR3 is TGTGCCAGCAGAGGGCGGGGGGGCAATGAGCAGTTCTTC.

In its sample, this clonotype ranks as medium-sized. The chain is built from TRBV6-1 and TRBJ2-3; D is uncertain. Trimming removed 3 bases from V and 0 bases from J, with 7 bases in between. Germline V gene sequence: CDR1 MNHNS, CDR2 SASEGT. The CDR3 runs 14 residues. The CDR3 nucleotides read TGTGCCAGCAGTGACCTTACTAGCACAGATACGCAGTATTTT. Encoded protein: CASSDLTSTDTQYF.

In its sample, this clonotype is medium-sized. V gene TRBV10-2 combines with J gene TRBJ2-3, with D tentatively TRBD1 (6 bases). The CDR3 is 13 amino acids. The V gene lost 4 bases and the J gene lost 3 bases, with 8 bases spanning the gap. Germline loops: CDR1 WSHSY, CDR2 SAAADI. The CDR3 region is CASSGRGTDTQYF. The CDR3 DNA reads TGCGCCAGCAGTGGAAGGGGGACAGATACGCAGTATTTT.